This TCR beta chain was profiled in a study of tissue T cells after allogeneic stem cell transplantation. As for time point: mouse harvest day 14 after allogeneic transplant. Mouse grafts combined 10^7 T-cell-depleted bone marrow cells with 10^6 splenic CD5+ T cells. Germline values: CDR1 SGHDT, CDR2 FRDEAV. The V and J ends lost 2 bases and 4 bases respectively, with 9 bases between them. The CDR3 runs to 13 residues. A word on this clone: Its antigen is not known. Mouse gene names and germline throughout. The CDR3 end falls 1 residue outside the read, so it is completed with the germline J gene.

Survey-depth TCRbeta CDR3 sequencing reported V/J genes and productive frequencies. Assay used: immunoSEQ multiplex PCR; TCRdb lists only in-frame clones, some missing. The data show fewer than 3,500 clones, roughly 44% seen once. The study's findings and limits: Alloreactivity or antigen specificity of tissue TCRs was not determined; some clones might be host cells. Sampling depth was limited, and the cohort was small and clinically varied.

The V call is TRBV14, the J call TRBJ1-1, with D possibly TRBD1 on 6 matching bases. The sequence came from a female BALB/c mouse given C57BL/6 T cells with graft-versus-host disease after an allogeneic hematopoietic cell transplant. Specimen: gut tissue. The CDR3 loop reads CASSLGRGTEVFF. The sequenced CDR3 bases are TGTGCCAGCAGTTTAGGCAGGGGCACAGAAGTCTTC.